This T cell receptor (beta chain) was observed in a study of blood T cells in healthy people across ages (dated by TCRdb to about 2015). About the study as a whole: In model experiments, roughly one uniquely barcoded TCR beta cDNA molecule per two T cells was captured by template switching. Using deep sequencing normalized with unique cDNA molecular identifiers, the study measured how TCR beta repertoire diversity changes with age. Donors were grouped into four age groups: young (average about 15 years), middle-aged (approximately 41), aged (over 55) and long-lived (around 80). To avoid experimental bias, donors of different ages were spread randomly across the sequencing lanes. For two donors (one aged 18 to 30 and one aged 80 or older), the study analyzed two additional independent replicas of 1 million unique cDNA reads from the same blood draw.

A word on this clonotype: This receptor's antigen is unknown. No per-base quality is available; no much larger clone lies one base away.

The receptor library was made with 5' RACE. TCRdb names Illumina HiSeq 2500 as the instrument used. The second PCR ran for roughly 7 to 12 cycles and used a J-beta primer mix along with a sample-barcoded 5' primer. Each TCR beta cDNA molecule received a unique molecular identifier from a template-switch 5' adaptor carrying 12 random nucleotides. Each sample yielded at least 2.5 million CDR3-containing paired-end reads. The Mint cDNA synthesis kit, primed by a TRBC-specific oligonucleotide, was used to synthesize first-strand cDNA from all RNA. Following uracil-DNA glycosylase treatment, all cDNA underwent a first 18-cycle PCR with the universal primers M1SS and BC2_uni_R. The source study handled its data this way. For normalization, 1 million high-quality reads, each with a distinct molecular identifier, were randomly selected from each sample. Instead of being binned into consensus sequences, reads that shared molecular identifiers were thrown out. MiTCR, set to a Q25 quality threshold and the strictest error-elimination algorithm, was used for CDR3 identification, clonotype clustering and error correction. Lower-bound total TCR beta diversity was estimated with a nonparametric unseen species model using Euler transformation. The public reads were run again by TCRdb, first through fastp at Q25 and then through MiXCR, and only productive beta chains were kept. Duplicate CDR3 protein sequences are folded into a single record with the most common DNA and genes. Clone size and V and J calls follow TCRdb, not the original study. This sample is represented by around 1,700,000 distinct CDR3 sequences; approximately 28% of them were singletons. About 8% of the sample comes from the top ten.

The 39 donors, aged 6 to 90 years, were systemically healthy Caucasian individuals from Russia. Each donor gave roughly 11 milliliters of peripheral blood, drawn into EDTA-treated Vacutainer tubes. Ficoll-Paque density-gradient centrifugation was used to isolate PBMCs, with at least 6 million per sample. Trizol reagent was used to extract total RNA from the PBMCs, yielding at least 5 micrograms per sample. The percentages of naive CD45RAhigh/CD27high T cells were determined by flow cytometry on a PBMC aliquot from every donor. Study-wide findings and limitations: Donor CMV infection status was unknown, potentially confounding age-related changes in expanded clonotypes. Conclusive comparison of naive and antigen-experienced compartments was prevented by the profiling of bulk unsorted PBMCs. As age increased, observed TCR beta diversity per million T cells dropped in a roughly linear way, and a significant reduction was already evident by age around 41. Estimates of total diversity from one million sequenced T cells were regarded as lower bounds and underestimates. Compared with the aged group, the long-lived group had more naive CD4+ T cells, fewer expanded clones and increased TCR diversity, suggesting age selection. The percentage of naive T cells measured by flow cytometry correlated strongly with observed TCR beta diversity.

The CDR3 starts with the cysteine, ends with the phenylalanine, and has 17 residues. Just CDR3 DNA is preserved here, 51 bases in frame from base 1. The germline V gene (reference sequence) sets CDR1 to LGHDT and CDR2 to YNNKEL. For this chain, trimming is 0 bases at the V end and 9 bases at the J end, and the number of junction bases without a gene match is 15. The TCR sequence derives from a woman in her thirties in good health. The sequenced sample consisted of blood. The chain joins TRBV3-1 to TRBJ2-7, and TRBD2 aligns with 9 junction nucleotides. The encoded CDR3 is CASSQDRVTSGLPLQYF. Read as DNA, the sequence is TGTGCCAGCAGCCAAGATAGGGTAACTAGCGGGCTTCCCCTGCAGTACTTC.